The clone carrying this T cell receptor (beta chain) was picked up one time. The antigen is undetermined. This sample includes further DNA sequences coding for the same CDR3. The data originate from a study of cytomegalovirus exposure and HLA in healthy donors. Findings and caveats of the study: Associated with cytomegalovirus, according to the listing, were 150 to 200 TCR beta chains. According to an earlier analysis, most TCR beta V segments yielded productive rearrangements about 90% or about 30% of the time.

The PCR had 60 Vbeta and 13 Jbeta primers. Measured with immunoSEQ multiplex PCR; TCRdb has only the in-frame clones, and not every one. In the table there are 100,000 to 150,000 clones, 60% to 80% of which are singletons. Germline CDR1 reads MNHEY; CDR2 reads SVGAGI. The CDR3 is 12 residues long. V gave up 6 bases and J gave up 9 bases, with 14 bases separating them. Sequences were obtained from PBMCs. This rearrangement joins TRBV6-5 to TRBJ1-2; no clear D. The receptor was isolated from a woman in her fifties or sixties in good health and CMV-seropositive. The CDR3 here is CASRMDLHSYTF. The CDR3, as DNA: TGTGCCAGCAGAATGGACTTACACAGCTACACCTTC.